This T cell receptor (beta chain) was sequenced during a study of OX40 agonist ivuxolimab in advanced cancers. Concerning this clone itself: One junction end does not reproduce the germline sequence, and a read error may be involved.

CDR1 and CDR2 (germline): SGHVS, FNYEAQ. The CDR3 totals 15 residues. Sequencing used immunoSEQ multiplex PCR; TCRdb keeps in-frame clones, though not all of them. The repertoire includes under 80,000 clones, 88% of them detected once, and around 0.73% sits in the top ten. The rearrangement uses TRBV7-6 and TRBJ1-3, with TRBD1 as a possible D gene (5 bases). The sequences come from CD4+ or CD8+ T cells sorted from blood, collected in a trial of the OX40 agonist ivuxolimab. The sequence came from an adult with an advanced solid tumor such as melanoma, head and neck, liver or kidney cancer. CDR3 region: CASSPGGGSGNTIYF. The CDR3, as DNA: TGCGCCAGCAGTCCGGGGGGGGGCTCTGGAAACACCATATATTTT.